In its sample, the clone carrying this TCR beta chain was seen a few times. Its antigen remains unknown. This sample includes further DNA sequences coding for the same CDR3. The entry originates in a study of identifying expanded T cells in peripheral blood. CDR1 SGHVS and CDR2 FNYEAQ come from the germline V gene. V gave up 1 base and J gave up 2 bases, with 9 bases separating them. The length of the CDR3 is 14 residues. Study findings and constraints: Clone count variance between approximately two-week samples rose with total template count.

TCRdb's copy holds only in-frame clones and misses some; the assay was immunoSEQ multiplex PCR. The sample shows around 100,000 clones, 80% to 90% of them seen only once. The sample was blood. This chain links TRBV7-6 with TRBJ2-7; no firm D call. The receptor's source is a person aged 18 to 70 in good health. Here the CDR3 reads CASSLGSGPYEQYF. The CDR3 nucleotides are TGTGCCAGCAGCTTAGGATCCGGACCCTACGAGCAGTACTTC.